A few counts support the clone carrying this T cell receptor (beta chain). Antigen: not known. Previously published methods and listed TCR primers were used for the bulk TCR libraries. MiXCR was run by TCRdb on the PCR reads, yielding one entry per CDR3 protein. The data hold under 600,000 distinct CDR3 sequences, with roughly 25% observed a single time. Trimming at V came to 5 bases and at J to 4 bases, leaving 7 bases not matched to a gene. Germline V gene sequence: CDR1 MNHEY, CDR2 SMNVEV (reference sequence). The CDR3 contains 14 residues. This specimen belongs to a study of molecular identifiers for immune sequencing clone quantification. Broader study findings: Because of identical TCR molecules sharing a barcode, sizes of highly expanded clones could be underestimated. In CMV-specific effectors, clones above 20 copies held over 99% of molecules; naive, under 1%.

Input material: naive CD8+ T cells from blood, with Jurkat cell RNA spiked in. The subset was: FACS-sorted CD8+CD4-CCR7+CD45RA+ naive T cells. The receptor comes from a human donor in good health. Some libraries in this study had Jurkat cell RNA spiked in. The chain couples TRBV27 to TRBJ1-1; 7 bases fit TRBD1. In DNA, the CDR3 is TGTGCCAGCAGTCCACAGGGGTGGCCCACTGAAGCTTTCTTT. Translating it yields CASSPQGWPTEAFF.